The 21 T cell receptor beta chains presented below share a single source sample, sequenced in a study of cytomegalovirus exposure and HLA in healthy donors. Vbeta (60) and Jbeta (13) primers were used in the PCR. TCRdb's copy holds only in-frame clones and misses some; the assay was immunoSEQ multiplex PCR. This table has under 200,000 clones, 65% to 85% appearing once. Sequenced: PBMCs. The receptors come from a male donor in good health and CMV-seropositive.

The rearrangement joins TRBV30 to TRBJ2-5, with 14 bases that match TRBD2. Trimming took 2 bases from V and 4 from J; bases not matched to a gene: 6. Looked up from germline, CDR1 is GTSNPN and CDR2 is SVGIG (reference sequence). This CDR3 has 16 residues. CDR3 DNA: TGTGCCTGGAGTACGCCCGGGACTAGCGGGAGAGAGACCCAGTACTTC. It translates to CAWSTPGTSGRETQYF.

The rearrangement links TRBV25-1 to TRBJ2-3; D is unresolved. This CDR3 is built from 13 residues. Deletions cut 4 bases from V and 5 bases from J, with 10 bases between. Germline CDR1 and CDR2: MGHDK and SYGVNS. For the CDR3, the DNA is TGTGCCAGCAGTGGCCGGGTGGGAGATACGCAGTATTTT. It specifies CASSGRVGDTQYF.

J is TRBJ1-3 and V is TRBV5-1; unclear D gene. CDR1 is SGHRS and CDR2 is YFSETQ in the germline V gene. Trimming stripped 0 bases from V and 0 bases from J, with 13 bases between. The CDR3 runs to 17 residues. Here the CDR3 reads CASSLGGGNLSGNTIYF. In nucleotides, the CDR3 is TGCGCCAGCAGCTTGGGAGGAGGGAACCTCTCTGGAAACACCATATATTTT.

This clone has just a few counts. The CDR3 DNA reads TGTGCCAGCAGTGCTAGGACAGGGGAGGCAGATACGCAGTATTTT. Encoded protein: CASSARTGEADTQYF. The genes are TRBV6-5 and TRBJ2-3, with 9 bases fitting TRBD1. The CDR3 is 15 residues long. Germline CDR1 is MNHEY and CDR2 is SVGAGI. Trimming removed 5 bases from V and 4 bases from J; junction bases left unmatched: 7.

Comments on this clone: No conserved phenylalanine or tryptophan is present at the end of the CDR3, so a read error is the likely explanation. The chain uses TRBV6-5 and TRBJ1-6; perhaps TRBD1 as D (5 bases). Germline CDR1 and CDR2: MNHEY and SVGAGI. V dropped 3 bases and J dropped 9 bases, with 15 bases sitting between them. The CDR3 loop spans 15 amino acids. The CDR3 reads CASSYYAGRGSPLHL. DNA of the CDR3: TGTGCCAGCAGTTATTATGCGGGAAGGGGTTCACCCCTCCACCTT.

The chain is built from TRBV11-3 and TRBJ1-2; 9 bases align to TRBD1. Per the germline V gene, CDR1 is SGHNT and CDR2 is YENEEA. V was pared by 5 bases and J by 8 bases, with 12 bases of the junction left unmatched. The CDR3 runs 15 residues. The CDR3 loop is CASSPGTGNLRGYTF. DNA of the CDR3: TGTGCCAGCAGCCCCGGGACAGGGAATTTACGCGGCTACACCTTC.

The chain has TRBV19 and TRBJ2-3; D perhaps matches TRBD1 (5 bases). Germline-derived CDR1 and CDR2 are LNHDA and SQIVND (reference sequence). Trimming pared 5 bases from V and 2 bases from J, leaving 11 bases between. The CDR3 loop spans 14 amino acids. As DNA, the CDR3 is TGTGCCAGTAGTGTGGGGCTACCCACAGATACGCAGTATTTT. Its protein product is CASSVGLPTDTQYF.

The chain joins TRBV5-1 to TRBJ1-4, with a tentative D call TRBD1 (6 bases). Trimming left V 4 bases short and J 7 bases short, with 17 bases between. The germline V gene encodes CDR1 SGHRS and CDR2 YFSETQ. CDR3 size: 15 residues. CDR3 sequence (DNA): TGCGCCAGCAGCCCCGCGGGGGGCGTCGTTGAAAAACTGTTTTTT. This encodes CASSPAGGVVEKLFF. The variable domain in full, completed from reference TRBV5-1 and TRBJ1-4, reads KAGVTQTPRYLIKTRGQQVTLSCSPISGHRSVSWYQQTPGQGLQFLFEYFSETQRNKGNFPGRFSGRQFSNSRSEMNVSTLELGDSALYLCASSPAGGVVEKLFFGSGTQLSVL.

In DNA form, the CDR3 reads TGTGCCAGCAGTAGCGCCGGGACAGGGGCCTACGAGCAGTACTTC. Amino acids: CASSSAGTGAYEQYF. The V and J genes are TRBV6-6 and TRBJ2-7, with TRBD1 identical over 10 bases. CDR1 MNHNY and CDR2 SVGAGI come from the germline V gene (reference sequence). This CDR3 has 15 residues. After removal of 5 bases from V and 2 bases from J, the junction contained 6 bases not matched to a gene.

The rearrangement links TRBV10-3 to TRBJ2-2; no definite D call. The V gene's germline CDR1 is ENHRY and CDR2 SYGVKD. There are 12 residues in the CDR3. Trimming stripped 0 bases from V and 8 bases from J, with 4 bases between. CDR3 protein: CAISESRGELFF. The CDR3 DNA reads as TGTGCCATCAGTGAGTCGAGGGGGGAGCTGTTTTTT.

This chain joins TRBV6-1 and TRBJ2-3; perhaps TRBD2 as D (6 bases). V was pared by 7 bases and J by 1 base, with 12 bases between. In germline, CDR1 is MNHNS, CDR2 SASEGT. The CDR3 has 14 residues. This CDR3 is CASTFGGGTDTQYF. In DNA, the CDR3 is TGTGCCAGCACGTTCGGCGGGGGCACAGATACGCAGTATTTT.

The genes are TRBV4-1 and TRBJ2-7; D is perhaps TRBD2 (7 bases). This CDR3 has 15 residues. Looked up from germline, CDR1 is MGHRA and CDR2 is YSYEKL. With 5 bases removed from V and 1 base from J, the gap between germline ends came to 15 bases. CDR3 nucleotides: TGCGCCAGCAGCAGCGGAGGGGGGGTTTCCTACGAGCAGTACTTC. This sequence encodes CASSSGGGVSYEQYF.

This clone was recorded only once. The gene calls are TRBV11-2 and TRBJ1-1, with 8 bases aligning to TRBD1. Germline V lookup: CDR1 SGHAT, CDR2 FQNNGV. The ends lost 1 base at V and 1 base at J; junction bases unmatched: 5. The CDR3 runs 16 residues. As DNA, the CDR3 is TGTGCCAGCAGCTTAGCCCTGACAGGGGCGAACACTGAAGCTTTCTTT. Amino acid sequence: CASSLALTGANTEAFF.

The chain employs TRBV30 and TRBJ1-2, with D possibly being TRBD1 (5 bases). CDR3 length equals 13 residues. Between the trimmed V and J ends, which lost 2 bases and 3 bases, there was a span of 10 bases. Germline CDR1 is GTSNPN and CDR2 is SVGIG (reference sequence). In DNA, the CDR3 is TGTGCCTGGAGTTACGGGGGGGACTATGGCTACACCTTC. Translated, it gives CAWSYGGDYGYTF.

This clone occurred a few times. The chain combines TRBV2 with TRBJ2-3; 9 nucleotides line up with TRBD2. Per the germline V gene, CDR1 is SNHLY and CDR2 is FYNNEI. This CDR3 has 16 residues. With 1 base clipped from V and 2 bases from J, the junction kept 4 bases outside the gene matches. The CDR3 is CASSEGTSEFTDTQYF. Here the CDR3 DNA reads TGTGCCAGCAGTGAAGGGACTAGCGAATTCACAGATACGCAGTATTTT.

The V call is TRBV7-2, the J call TRBJ2-3; perhaps TRBD2 as D (5 bases). This CDR3 contains 15 residues. Germline CDR1 SGHTA, CDR2 FQGNSA. The V end lost 7 bases, the J end lost 0 bases, and 14 bases lay between the germline ends. Here the CDR3 reads CASTPGGLSTDTQYF. The CDR3 DNA sequence: TGTGCCAGCACCCCTGGAGGCCTTAGCACAGATACGCAGTATTTT. Combining the CDR3 with reference TRBV7-2 and TRBJ2-3 gives the whole variable domain GAGVSQSPSNKVTEKGKDVELRCDPISGHTALYWYRQSLGQGLEFLIYFQGNSAPDKSGLPSDRFSAERTGGSVSTLTIQRTQQEDSAVYLCASTPGGLSTDTQYFGPGTRLTVL.

The chain recombines TRBV19 with TRBJ1-1; D gene unclear. V was pared by 5 bases and J by 4 bases, with 8 bases between. Germline values: CDR1 LNHDA, CDR2 SQIVND (reference sequence). There are 12 residues in the CDR3. CDR3 DNA: TGTGCCAGTAGTCGGGAAGGCACTGAAGCTTTCTTT. Protein product: CASSREGTEAFF.

The CDR3 DNA reads as TGTGCCAGCAGCCCTCGGGACAGGCCTCCCGGGGACGAGCAGTACTTC. Translated: CASSPRDRPPGDEQYF. The chain has TRBV9 and TRBJ2-7, with 8 nucleotides matching TRBD1. Germline assignment: CDR1 SGDLS and CDR2 YYNGEE. The ends lost 4 bases at V and 5 bases at J; junction bases unmatched: 14. The CDR3 has 16 amino acids.

The V and J genes are TRBV28 and TRBJ2-7; TRBD2 matches at 7 bases. Losses at the gene ends were 4 bases for V and 6 bases for J; bases not matched to a gene: 9. CDR1 MDHEN and CDR2 SYDVKM come from the germline V gene. The CDR3 runs to 14 residues. The CDR3 here is CASSSEGRAIEQYF. CDR3 bases: TGTGCCAGCAGTTCGGAAGGGAGGGCCATCGAGCAGTACTTC.

V is TRBV7-3 and J is TRBJ2-3, with TRBD1 identical over 9 bases. The germline CDR1 and CDR2 sequences are SGHTA and FQGTGA. Trimming at V came to 5 bases and at J to 2 bases, leaving 5 bases not matched to a gene. The CDR3 loop spans 15 amino acids. CDR3 in DNA: TGTGCCAGCAGCGTCACAGGGGGCTCCACAGATACGCAGTATTTT. As protein: CASSVTGGSTDTQYF.

The rearrangement joins TRBV4-1 to TRBJ1-3, with D possibly TRBD1 on 6 matching bases. From germline, CDR1 is MGHRA and CDR2 YSYEKL. The CDR3 totals 16 residues. V lost 4 bases, J lost 0 bases, and 13 bases lay in between. The CDR3, as DNA: TGCGCCAGCAGCCCCGACAGGAGCAACTCTGGAAACACCATATATTTT. Translation: CASSPDRSNSGNTIYF.